The 14 T cell receptor beta chains listed next were all sequenced from one sample in a study of T cell responses to AZD1222 COVID-19 vaccine. Assay: immunoSEQ multiplex PCR; the TCRdb copy retains only in-frame clones and omits some. In the table there are 100,000 to 120,000 clones, 82% of which are singletons. The source was peripheral blood, collected on day 0 of AZD1222 vaccination. Receptor source: an adult in good health.

This clone came up once. The chain couples TRBV2 to TRBJ2-1; the match to TRBD2 covers 8 bases. V lost 4 bases, J lost 7 bases, and 9 bases stayed unmatched. Germline V lookup: CDR1 SNHLY, CDR2 FYNNEI. CDR3 size: 15 residues. CDR3 residues: CASSGGRREGNEQFF. In DNA, the CDR3 is TGTGCCAGCAGTGGGGGACGTCGGGAGGGAAATGAGCAGTTCTTC.

The chain links TRBV6-5 to TRBJ1-5; unclear D gene. Germline V gene lookup returns CDR1 MNHEY and CDR2 SVGAGI. This CDR3 is 12 amino acids long. The germline V and J ends were trimmed by 5 bases and 7 bases, with 9 bases remaining between them. The CDR3 DNA sequence: TGTGCCAGCAGTACTGCTGGCCAGCCCCAGCATTTT. This codes for CASSTAGQPQHF.

A single count supports this clone. The chain carries TRBV9 and TRBJ2-3; no reliable D call. The germline gives CDR1 SGDLS, CDR2 YYNGEE. This CDR3 region has 14 residues. Trimming cost V 0 bases and J 2 bases, with 7 bases left between them. CDR3 sequence: CASSVVSSTDTQYF. Here the CDR3 DNA reads TGTGCCAGCAGCGTAGTTTCTTCCACAGATACGCAGTATTTT.

This clone was seen a few times. V gene TRBV11-2 combines with J gene TRBJ1-1; tentatively, D is TRBD1 (5 bases). V dropped 5 bases and J dropped 11 bases, with 33 bases sitting between them. The CDR3 is 18 residues long. CDR1 is SGHAT and CDR2 is FQNNGV in the germline V gene. The CDR3 nucleotides are TGTGCCAGCAGCCAATTTAGTTTTTTCCAGGGTGAGTCTAGTGCGGCTTTCTTT. It encodes CASSQFSFFQGESSAAFF.

This chain links TRBV18 with TRBJ1-1; 9 positions match TRBD1. Germline V gene lookup returns CDR1 KGHSH and CDR2 LQKENI. The CDR3 loop spans 14 amino acids. V was pared by 6 bases and J by 1 base, with 3 bases of the junction left unmatched. CDR3 nucleotide sequence: TGTGCCAGCTCGGGGACAGGGTGGAACACTGAAGCTTTCTTT. Residues: CASSGTGWNTEAFF.

V gene TRBV5-4 combines with J gene TRBJ1-4; TRBD1 is a possible D gene (5 bases). Trimming took off 0 bases at V and 8 bases at J, with 14 bases between the two ends. Germline V gene data show CDR1 as SGHNT and CDR2 as YYREEE (reference sequence). The CDR3 sequence is 15 residues long. In DNA, the CDR3 is TGTGCCAGCAGCTTGGCCGGAGGGGTCGGGGAAAAACTGTTTTTT. Encoded protein: CASSLAGGVGEKLFF.

This clone showed up just a few times. The chain carries TRBV10-3 and TRBJ1-4; D is uncertain. Germline CDR1 and CDR2: ENHRY and SYGVKD. Deletions cut 11 bases from V and 6 bases from J, with 16 bases between. CDR3 size: 13 residues. The CDR3 bases are TGTGCCGCAGCAAGGGAAGTAGATGAAAAACTGTTTTTT. Translating it yields CAAAREVDEKLFF.

The gene calls are TRBV9 and TRBJ2-1; no clear D. Trimming took 3 bases from V and 8 from J, leaving 12 bases between them. Germline CDR1 SGDLS, CDR2 YYNGEE. The CDR3 extends over 13 amino acids. The CDR3 region is CASSARGRDEQFF. CDR3 coding DNA: TGTGCCAGCAGCGCCCGTGGGCGCGATGAGCAGTTCTTC.

CDR3 DNA sequence: TGTGCCAGCAGTGAAGACAGGGGTTCCTTTGGGAACACTGAAGCTTTCTTT. Translation: CASSEDRGSFGNTEAFF. This chain uses TRBV25-1 with TRBJ1-1; 8 nucleotides agree with TRBD1. CDR3 length equals 17 residues. CDR1 and CDR2 from the germline V gene are MGHDK and SYGVNS. Germline trimming cut 2 bases from V and 1 base from J; bases unmatched to any gene: 9. Variable domain in full (rest from reference TRBV25-1 and TRBJ1-1): EADIYQTPRYLVIGTGKKITLECSQTMGHDKMYWYQQDPGMELHLIHYSYGVNSTEKGDLSSESTVSRIRTEHFPLTLESARPSHTSQYLCASSEDRGSFGNTEAFFGQGTRLTVV.

The chain uses TRBV5-4 and TRBJ1-2, with TRBD1 identical over 11 bases. This CDR3 has 15 amino acids. Germline V gene data show CDR1 as SGHNT and CDR2 as YYREEE (reference sequence). Trimming at V came to 4 bases and at J to 4 bases, leaving 6 bases not matched to a gene. The DNA of the CDR3 is TGTGCCAGCAGCCCCGGGGACAGGGGGGGCTATGGCTACACCTTC. It specifies CASSPGDRGGYGYTF.

The chain has TRBV5-6 and TRBJ1-1, with D unresolved. The CDR3 length is 11 residues. Looked up from germline, CDR1 is SGHDT and CDR2 is YYEEEE. V was pared by 5 bases and J by 1 base, with 3 bases between. The CDR3 bases are TGTGCCAGCAGGCGGAACACTGAAGCTTTCTTT. This sequence encodes CASRRNTEAFF.

This sequence joins TRBV7-9 and TRBJ2-2; the D gene is possibly TRBD1 (5 bases). Trimming cost V 1 base and J 4 bases, with 10 bases left between them. This CDR3 has 15 amino acids. The germline CDR1 and CDR2 sequences are SEHNR and FQNEAQ (reference sequence). DNA of the CDR3: TGTGCCAGCAGCTTAGGCAGGGCGAGCACCGGGGAGCTGTTTTTT. It translates to CASSLGRASTGELFF.

This sequence joins TRBV7-2 and TRBJ2-7, with no clear D. CDR3 length: 13 amino acids. The V and J ends lost 3 bases and 1 base respectively, with 7 bases between them. Germline V lookup: CDR1 SGHTA, CDR2 FQGNSA. CDR3 in DNA: TGTGCCAGCAGCTTTCAGAGATCCTACGAGCAGTACTTC. It codes for CASSFQRSYEQYF.

This rearrangement joins TRBV7-2 to TRBJ1-1; TRBD1 matches at 9 bases. Germline V gene sequence: CDR1 SGHTA, CDR2 FQGNSA. The CDR3 length is 15 residues. Trimming at V came to 8 bases and at J to 8 bases, leaving 15 bases not matched to a gene. The CDR3 loop is CASQNRDRVGREAFF. CDR3 nucleotide sequence: TGTGCCAGCCAGAACCGGGACAGGGTGGGTAGGGAAGCTTTCTTT.